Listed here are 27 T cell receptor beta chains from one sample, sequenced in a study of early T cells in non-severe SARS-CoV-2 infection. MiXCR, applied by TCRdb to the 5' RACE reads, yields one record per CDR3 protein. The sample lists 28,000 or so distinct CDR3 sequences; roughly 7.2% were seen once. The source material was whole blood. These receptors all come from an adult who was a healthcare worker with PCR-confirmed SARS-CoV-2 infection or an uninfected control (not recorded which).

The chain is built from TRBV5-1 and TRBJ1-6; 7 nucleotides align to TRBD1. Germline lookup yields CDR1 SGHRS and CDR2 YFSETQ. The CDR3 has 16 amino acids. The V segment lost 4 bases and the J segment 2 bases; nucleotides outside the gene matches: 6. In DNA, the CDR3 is TGCGCCAGCAGCAGGGGGCGGCAAACCTATAATTCACCCCTCCACTTT. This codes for CASSRGRQTYNSPLHF.

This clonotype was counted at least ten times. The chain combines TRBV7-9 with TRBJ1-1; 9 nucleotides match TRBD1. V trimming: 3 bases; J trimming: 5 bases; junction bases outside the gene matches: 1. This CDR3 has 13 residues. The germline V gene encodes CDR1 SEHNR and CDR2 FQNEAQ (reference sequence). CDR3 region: CASSLTGGTEAFF. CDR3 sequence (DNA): TGTGCCAGCAGCTTGACAGGGGGGACTGAAGCTTTCTTT.

The CDR3 sequence is CASSPRGGPTEAFF. The CDR3 DNA reads as TGTGCCAGCAGCCCCCGAGGGGGGCCCACTGAAGCTTTCTTT. The gene calls are TRBV7-8 and TRBJ1-1; weak D call: TRBD1 (6 bases). The V gene lost 5 bases and the J gene lost 4 bases, with 14 bases spanning the gap. Germline CDR1 is SGHVS and CDR2 is FQNEAQ. The CDR3 runs 14 residues. The whole variable domain, filled in from reference TRBV7-8 and TRBJ1-1, reads GAGVSQSPRYKVAKRGQDVALRCDPISGHVSLFWYQQALGQGPEFLTYFQNEAQLDKSGLPSDRFFAERPEGSVSTLKIQRTQQEDSAVYLCASSPRGGPTEAFFGQGTRLTVV.

The CDR3 bases are TGTGCCAGCACCAGAGAGTACTCAGATACGCAGTATTTT. It encodes CASTREYSDTQYF. This chain links TRBV6-6 with TRBJ2-3; no clear D gene. CDR3 length equals 13 residues. From germline, CDR1 is MNHNY and CDR2 SVGAGI (reference sequence). The V gene lost 7 bases and the J gene lost 4 bases, with 12 bases spanning the gap.

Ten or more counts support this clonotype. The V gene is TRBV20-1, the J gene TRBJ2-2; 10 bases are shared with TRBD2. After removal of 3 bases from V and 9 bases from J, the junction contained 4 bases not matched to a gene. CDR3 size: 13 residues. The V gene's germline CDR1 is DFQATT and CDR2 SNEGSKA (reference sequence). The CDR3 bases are TGCAGTGCTAGGGGGACTAGCGAGAGGGAGCTGTTTTTT. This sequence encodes CSARGTSERELFF.

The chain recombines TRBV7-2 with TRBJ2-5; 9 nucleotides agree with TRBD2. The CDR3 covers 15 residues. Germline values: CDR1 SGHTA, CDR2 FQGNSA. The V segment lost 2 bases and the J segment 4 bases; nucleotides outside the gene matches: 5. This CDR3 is CASSLNSGGLETQYF. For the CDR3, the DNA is TGTGCCAGCAGCTTAAATAGCGGGGGTTTAGAGACCCAGTACTTC.

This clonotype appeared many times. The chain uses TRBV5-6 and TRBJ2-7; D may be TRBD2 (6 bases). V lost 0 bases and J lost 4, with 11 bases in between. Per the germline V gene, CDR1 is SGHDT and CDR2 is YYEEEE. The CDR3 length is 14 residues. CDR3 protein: CASSLAGRLYEQYF. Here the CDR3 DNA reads TGTGCCAGCAGCTTGGCCGGGAGATTGTACGAGCAGTACTTC. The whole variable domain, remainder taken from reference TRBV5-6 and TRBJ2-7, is DAGVTQSPTHLIKTRGQQVTLRCSPKSGHDTVSWYQQALGQGPQFIFQYYEEEERQRGNFPDRFSGHQFPNYSSELNVNALLLGDSALYLCASSLAGRLYEQYFGPGTRLTVT.

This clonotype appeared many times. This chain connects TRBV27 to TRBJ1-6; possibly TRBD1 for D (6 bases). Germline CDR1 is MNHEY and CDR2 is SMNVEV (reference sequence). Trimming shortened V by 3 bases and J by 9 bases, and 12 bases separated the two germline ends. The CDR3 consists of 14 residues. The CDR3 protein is CASSLGGRGSPLHF. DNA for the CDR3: TGTGCCAGCAGTTTGGGGGGCAGGGGTTCACCCCTCCACTTT.

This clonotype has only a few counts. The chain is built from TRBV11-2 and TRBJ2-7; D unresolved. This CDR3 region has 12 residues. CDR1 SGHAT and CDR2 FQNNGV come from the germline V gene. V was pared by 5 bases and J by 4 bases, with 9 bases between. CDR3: CASSRSAYEQYF. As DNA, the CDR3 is TGTGCCAGCAGCCGGTCGGCTTACGAGCAGTACTTC.

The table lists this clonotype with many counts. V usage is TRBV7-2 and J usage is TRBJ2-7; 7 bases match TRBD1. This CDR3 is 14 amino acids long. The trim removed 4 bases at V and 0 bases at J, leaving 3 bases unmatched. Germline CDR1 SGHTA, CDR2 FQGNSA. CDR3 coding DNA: TGTGCCAGCAGCTACAGGGGCCGCTCCTACGAGCAGTACTTC. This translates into CASSYRGRSYEQYF.

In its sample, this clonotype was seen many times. CDR3 in amino acids: CASNYDAGNEQFF. The CDR3 bases are TGTGCCAGCAATTATGATGCCGGGAATGAGCAGTTCTTC. The chain joins TRBV12-3 or TRBV12-4 to TRBJ2-1; the D is unclear. V lost 7 bases to trimming and J lost 7 bases, with 14 bases between them. This CDR3 has 13 amino acids.

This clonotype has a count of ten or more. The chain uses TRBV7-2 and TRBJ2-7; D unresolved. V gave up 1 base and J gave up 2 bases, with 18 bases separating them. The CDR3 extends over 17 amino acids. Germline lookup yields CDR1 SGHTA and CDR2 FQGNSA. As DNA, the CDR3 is TGTGCCAGCAGCTTAGATGATAGTCGGTGGATGCCCTACGAGCAGTACTTC. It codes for CASSLDDSRWMPYEQYF.

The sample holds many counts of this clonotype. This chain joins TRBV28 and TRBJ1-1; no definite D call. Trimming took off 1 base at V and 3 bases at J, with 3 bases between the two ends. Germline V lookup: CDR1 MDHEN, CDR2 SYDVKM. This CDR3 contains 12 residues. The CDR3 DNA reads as TGTGCCAGCAGTTTATCCCACACTGAAGCTTTCTTT. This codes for CASSLSHTEAFF.

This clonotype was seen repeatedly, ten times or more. In DNA, the CDR3 is TGCGCCAGCAGTGTTGGCAGGAATTCACCCCTCCACTTT. This translates into CASSVGRNSPLHF. The chain employs TRBV10-1 and TRBJ1-6; the D is unclear. The germline V gene encodes CDR1 WNHNN and CDR2 SYGVQD (reference sequence). This CDR3 region has 13 residues. Trimming cost V 4 bases and J 7 bases, with 8 bases left between them.

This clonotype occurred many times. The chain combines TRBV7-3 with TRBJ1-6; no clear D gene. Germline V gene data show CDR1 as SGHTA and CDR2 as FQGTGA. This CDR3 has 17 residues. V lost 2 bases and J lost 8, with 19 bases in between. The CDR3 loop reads CASSLGGPNHGDSPLHF. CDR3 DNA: TGTGCCAGCAGCTTAGGAGGGCCAAATCACGGGGATTCACCCCTCCACTTT.

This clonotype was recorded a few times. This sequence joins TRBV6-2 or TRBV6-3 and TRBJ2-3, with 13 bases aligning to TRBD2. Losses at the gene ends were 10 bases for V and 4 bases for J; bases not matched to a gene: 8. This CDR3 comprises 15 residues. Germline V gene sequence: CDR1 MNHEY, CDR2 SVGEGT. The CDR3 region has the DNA TGTGCCACTCGAACCGGGACTAGCGGGGCAGATACGCAGTATTTT. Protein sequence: CATRTGTSGADTQYF.

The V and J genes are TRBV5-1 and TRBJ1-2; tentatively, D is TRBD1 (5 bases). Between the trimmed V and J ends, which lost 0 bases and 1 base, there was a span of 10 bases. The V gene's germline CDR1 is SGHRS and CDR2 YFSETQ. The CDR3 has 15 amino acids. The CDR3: CASSLGQGHNYGYTF. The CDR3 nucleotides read TGCGCCAGCAGCTTGGGGCAGGGCCATAACTATGGCTACACCTTC.

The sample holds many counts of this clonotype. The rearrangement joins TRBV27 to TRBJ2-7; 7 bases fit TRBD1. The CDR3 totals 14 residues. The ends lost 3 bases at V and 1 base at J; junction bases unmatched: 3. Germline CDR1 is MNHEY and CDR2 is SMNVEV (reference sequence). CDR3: CASSFTRGSYEQYF. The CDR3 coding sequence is TGTGCCAGCAGTTTCACCAGGGGGTCCTACGAGCAGTACTTC.

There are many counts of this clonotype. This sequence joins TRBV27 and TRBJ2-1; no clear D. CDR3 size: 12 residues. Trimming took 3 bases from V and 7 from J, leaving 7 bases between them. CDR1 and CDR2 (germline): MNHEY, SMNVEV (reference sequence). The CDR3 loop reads CASSFSRNEQFF. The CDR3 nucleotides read TGTGCCAGCAGTTTTAGTAGGAATGAGCAGTTCTTC.

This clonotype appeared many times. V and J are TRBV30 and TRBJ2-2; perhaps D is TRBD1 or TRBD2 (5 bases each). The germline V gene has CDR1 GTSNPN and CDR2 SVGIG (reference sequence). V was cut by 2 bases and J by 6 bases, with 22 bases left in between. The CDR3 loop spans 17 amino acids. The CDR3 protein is CAWSPPGGYGRSGELFF. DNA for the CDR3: TGTGCCTGGAGTCCCCCTGGGGGTTACGGTCGGTCCGGGGAGCTGTTTTTT.

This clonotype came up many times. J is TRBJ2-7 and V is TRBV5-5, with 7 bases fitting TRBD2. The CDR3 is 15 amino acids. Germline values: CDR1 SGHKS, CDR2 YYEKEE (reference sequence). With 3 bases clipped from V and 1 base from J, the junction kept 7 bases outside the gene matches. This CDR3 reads CASSWGLGGSYEQYF. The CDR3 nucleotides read TGTGCCAGCAGCTGGGGGTTGGGAGGGTCCTACGAGCAGTACTTC.

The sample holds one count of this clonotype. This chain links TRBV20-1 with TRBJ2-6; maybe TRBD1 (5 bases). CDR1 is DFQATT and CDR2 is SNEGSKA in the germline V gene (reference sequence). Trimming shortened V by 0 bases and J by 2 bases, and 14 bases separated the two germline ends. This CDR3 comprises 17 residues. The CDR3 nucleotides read TGCAGTGCTAGAGATTCCAGGCAAGGGGCTGGGGCCAACGTCCTGACTTTC. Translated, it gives CSARDSRQGAGANVLTF.

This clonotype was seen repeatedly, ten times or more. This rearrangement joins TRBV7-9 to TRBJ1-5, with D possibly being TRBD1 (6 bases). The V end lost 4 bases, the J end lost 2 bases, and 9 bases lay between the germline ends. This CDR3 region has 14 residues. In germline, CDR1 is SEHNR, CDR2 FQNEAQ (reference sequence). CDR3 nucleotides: TGTGCCAGCAGCTCAAACAGGGGCAATCAGCCCCAGCATTTT. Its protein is CASSSNRGNQPQHF.

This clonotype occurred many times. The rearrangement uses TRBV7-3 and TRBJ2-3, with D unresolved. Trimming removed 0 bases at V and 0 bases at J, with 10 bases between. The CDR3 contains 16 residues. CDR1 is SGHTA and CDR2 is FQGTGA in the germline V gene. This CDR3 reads CASSLTATSSTDTQYF. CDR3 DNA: TGTGCCAGCAGCTTAACAGCTACTTCTAGCACAGATACGCAGTATTTT. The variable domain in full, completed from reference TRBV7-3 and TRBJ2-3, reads GAGVSQTPSNKVTEKGKYVELRCDPISGHTALYWYRQSLGQGPEFLIYFQGTGAADDSGLPNDRFFAVRPEGSVSTLKIQRTERGDSAVYLCASSLTATSSTDTQYFGPGTRLTVL.

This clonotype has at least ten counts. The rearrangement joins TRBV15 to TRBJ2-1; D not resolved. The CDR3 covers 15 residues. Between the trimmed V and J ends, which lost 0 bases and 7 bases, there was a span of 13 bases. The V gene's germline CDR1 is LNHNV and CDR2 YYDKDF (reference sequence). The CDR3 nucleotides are TGTGCCACCAGCAGAGATCGTAGGCAGGCTAATGAGCAGTTCTTC. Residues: CATSRDRRQANEQFF. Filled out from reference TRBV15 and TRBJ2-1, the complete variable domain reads DAMVIQNPRYQVTQFGKPVTLSCSQTLNHNVMYWYQQKSSQAPKLLFHYYDKDFNNEADTPDNFQSRRPNTSFCFLDIRSPGLGDTAMYLCATSRDRRQANEQFFGPGTRLTVL.

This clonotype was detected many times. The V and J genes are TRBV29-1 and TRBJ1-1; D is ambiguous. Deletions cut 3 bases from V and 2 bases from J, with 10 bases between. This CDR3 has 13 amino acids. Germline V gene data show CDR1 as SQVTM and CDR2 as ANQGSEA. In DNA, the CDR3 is TGCAGCGTTGACGGCGTTAGTAACACTGAAGCTTTCTTT. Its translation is CSVDGVSNTEAFF.

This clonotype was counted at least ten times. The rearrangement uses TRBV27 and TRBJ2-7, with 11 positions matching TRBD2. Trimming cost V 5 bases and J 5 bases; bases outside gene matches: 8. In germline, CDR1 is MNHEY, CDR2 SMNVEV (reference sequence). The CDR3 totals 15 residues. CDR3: CASSGVAGGPHEQYF. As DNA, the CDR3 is TGTGCCAGCAGTGGGGTAGCGGGAGGGCCCCACGAGCAGTACTTC.